This TCR beta chain was captured in a study of blood T cell repertoires in COVID-19. Data came from immunoSEQ multiplex PCR; TCRdb stores just in-frame clones and leaves some out. The repertoire consists of under 450,000 clones, with approximately 90% occurring once and the leading ten covering 1.5% to 1.9%. The CDR3 spans 18 residues. Germline loops: CDR1 SGHTA, CDR2 FQGNSA. The ends lost 4 bases at V and 1 base at J; junction bases unmatched: 12. The V and J genes are TRBV7-2 and TRBJ2-3, with 9 bases aligning to TRBD2. The sequenced sample was peripheral blood. This receptor was taken from a woman aged 40 to 50 with COVID-19, enrolled during active disease. CDR3 nucleotide sequence: TGTGCCAGCAGCTCCTGGGGCGCGGGAGGGCCTGGCACAGATACGCAGTATTTT. Translating it yields CASSSWGAGGPGTDTQYF. The variable domain in full, completed from reference TRBV7-2 and TRBJ2-3, reads GAGVSQSPSNKVTEKGKDVELRCDPISGHTALYWYRQSLGQGLEFLIYFQGNSAPDKSGLPSDRFSAERTGGSVSTLTIQRTQQEDSAVYLCASSSWGAGGPGTDTQYFGPGTRLTVL.